The clone carrying this T cell receptor (beta chain) has just a few counts. Its matching antigen is unknown. The sample originates from a study of T cells after yellow fever vaccination. Study results and limitations: Only a small proportion of the clonotypes turned up in both the CD4 and the CD8 compartments, likely arising from convergent recombination.

Germline CDR1 is ENHRY and CDR2 is SYGVKD. V trimming: 6 bases; J trimming: 4 bases; junction bases outside the gene matches: 8. The CDR3 loop spans 15 amino acids. TCRdb called the 5' RACE reads again in MiXCR, with one record for every CDR3 protein. The sample includes approximately 120,000 distinct CDR3 sequences, roughly 15% of them seen just once. The sample was CD8+ T cells sorted from PBMCs, taken 5 days after the yellow fever booster vaccination. This TCR was recovered from a young man who received the YFV17D yellow fever vaccine. The rearrangement uses TRBV10-3 and TRBJ2-1, with TRBD2 matching 8 bases. The CDR3 nucleotides are TGTGCCATCAGCCGAACGGAGCGGGGGTACAATGAGCAGTTCTTC. Its protein is CAISRTERGYNEQFF.